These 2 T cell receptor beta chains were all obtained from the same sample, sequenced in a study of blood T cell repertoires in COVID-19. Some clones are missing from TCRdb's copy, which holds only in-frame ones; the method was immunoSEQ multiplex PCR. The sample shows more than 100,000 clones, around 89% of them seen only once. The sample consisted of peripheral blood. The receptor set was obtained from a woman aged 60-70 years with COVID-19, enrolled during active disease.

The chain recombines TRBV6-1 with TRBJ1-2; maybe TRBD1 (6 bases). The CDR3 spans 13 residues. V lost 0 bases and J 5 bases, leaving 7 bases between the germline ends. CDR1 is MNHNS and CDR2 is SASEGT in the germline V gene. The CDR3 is CASSEAGQYGYTF. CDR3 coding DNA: TGTGCCAGCAGTGAAGCAGGACAGTATGGCTACACCTTC.

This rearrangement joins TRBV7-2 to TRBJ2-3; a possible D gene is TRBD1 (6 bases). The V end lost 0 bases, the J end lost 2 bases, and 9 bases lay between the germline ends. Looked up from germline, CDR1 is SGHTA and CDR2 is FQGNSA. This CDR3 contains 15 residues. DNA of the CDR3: TGTGCCAGCAGCTTAGCCCAGGGGTACACAGATACGCAGTATTTT. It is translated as CASSLAQGYTDTQYF.